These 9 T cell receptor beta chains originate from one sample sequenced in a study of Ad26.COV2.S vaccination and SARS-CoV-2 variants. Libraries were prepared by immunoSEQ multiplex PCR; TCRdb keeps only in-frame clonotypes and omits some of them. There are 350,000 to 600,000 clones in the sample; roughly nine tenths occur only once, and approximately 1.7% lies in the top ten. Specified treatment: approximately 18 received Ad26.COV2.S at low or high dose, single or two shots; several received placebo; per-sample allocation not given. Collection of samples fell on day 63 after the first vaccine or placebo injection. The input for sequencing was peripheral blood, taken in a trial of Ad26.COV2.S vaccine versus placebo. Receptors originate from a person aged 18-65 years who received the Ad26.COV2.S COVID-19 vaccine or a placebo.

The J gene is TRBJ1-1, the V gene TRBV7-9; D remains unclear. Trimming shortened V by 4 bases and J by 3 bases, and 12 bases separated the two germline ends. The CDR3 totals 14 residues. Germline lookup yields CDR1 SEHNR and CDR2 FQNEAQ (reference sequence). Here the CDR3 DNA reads TGTGCCAGCAGCTCGGCCGGCGGGGACACTGAAGCTTTCTTT. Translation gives CASSSAGGDTEAFF. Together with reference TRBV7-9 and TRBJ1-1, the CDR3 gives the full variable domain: DTGVSQNPRHKITKRGQNVTFRCDPISEHNRLYWYRQTLGQGPEFLTYFQNEAQLEKSRLLSDRFSAERPKGSFSTLEIQRTEQGDSAMYLCASSSAGGDTEAFFGQGTRLTVV.

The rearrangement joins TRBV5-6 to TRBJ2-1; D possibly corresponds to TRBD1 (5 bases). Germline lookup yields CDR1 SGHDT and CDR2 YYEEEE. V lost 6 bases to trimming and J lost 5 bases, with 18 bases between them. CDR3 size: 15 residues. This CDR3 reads CASIFQGWFNNEQFF. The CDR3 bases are TGTGCCAGCATATTCCAGGGATGGTTTAACAATGAGCAGTTCTTC.

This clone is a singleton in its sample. The CDR3 region is CASSLKQGGVGYTF. For the CDR3, the DNA is TGTGCCAGCAGTTTAAAACAGGGGGGTGTCGGCTACACCTTC. V is TRBV28 and J is TRBJ1-2, with 8 bases identical to TRBD1. The CDR3 is made up of 14 amino acids. The ends lost 2 bases at V and 8 bases at J; junction bases unmatched: 7. The germline gives CDR1 MDHEN, CDR2 SYDVKM.

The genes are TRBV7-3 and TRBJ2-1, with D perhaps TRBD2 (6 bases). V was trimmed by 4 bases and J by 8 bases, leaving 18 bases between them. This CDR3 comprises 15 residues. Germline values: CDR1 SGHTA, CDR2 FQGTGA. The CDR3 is CASSSFGGGGDEQFF. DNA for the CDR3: TGTGCCAGCAGCTCGTTTGGGGGAGGTGGCGATGAGCAGTTCTTC.

The CDR3 coding sequence is TGTGCCAGCAGCACCCCGACAGGAGAAAATGAAAAACTGTTTTTT. This translates into CASSTPTGENEKLFF. This chain uses TRBV9 with TRBJ1-4; D perhaps matches TRBD1 (6 bases). The V gene's germline CDR1 is SGDLS and CDR2 YYNGEE. The CDR3 is made up of 15 amino acids. Trimming took off 4 bases at V and 5 bases at J, with 15 bases between the two ends. The complete variable domain, with remaining parts taken from reference TRBV9 and TRBJ1-4, reads DSGVTQTPKHLITATGQRVTLRCSPRSGDLSVYWYQQSLDQGLQFLIQYYNGEERAKGNILERFSAQQFPDLHSELNLSSLELGDSALYFCASSTPTGENEKLFFGSGTQLSVL.

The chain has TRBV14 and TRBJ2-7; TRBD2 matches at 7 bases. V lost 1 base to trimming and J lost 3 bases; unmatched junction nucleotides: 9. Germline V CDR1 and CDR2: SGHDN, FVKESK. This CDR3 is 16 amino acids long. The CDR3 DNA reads TGTGCCAGCAGCCAAGTAGGGCTAGCGGCTCTCTACGAGCAGTACTTC. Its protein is CASSQVGLAALYEQYF.

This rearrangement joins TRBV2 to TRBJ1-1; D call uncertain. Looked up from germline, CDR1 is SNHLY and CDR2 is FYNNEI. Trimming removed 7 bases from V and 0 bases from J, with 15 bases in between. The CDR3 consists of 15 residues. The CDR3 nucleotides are TGTGCCAGCATTCGGCGAATACCGATGAACACTGAAGCTTTCTTT. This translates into CASIRRIPMNTEAFF.

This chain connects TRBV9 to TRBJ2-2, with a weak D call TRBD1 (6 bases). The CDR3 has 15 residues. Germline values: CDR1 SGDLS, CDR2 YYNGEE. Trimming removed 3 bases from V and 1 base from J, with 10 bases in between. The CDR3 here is CASSGGQKNTGELFF. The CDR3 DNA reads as TGTGCCAGCAGCGGAGGACAGAAGAACACCGGGGAGCTGTTTTTT.

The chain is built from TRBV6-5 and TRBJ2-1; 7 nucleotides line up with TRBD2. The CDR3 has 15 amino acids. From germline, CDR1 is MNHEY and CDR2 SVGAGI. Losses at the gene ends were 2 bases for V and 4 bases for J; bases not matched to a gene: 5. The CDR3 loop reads CASSYRGDRYNEQFF. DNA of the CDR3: TGTGCCAGCAGTTACCGGGGGGATCGGTACAATGAGCAGTTCTTC.